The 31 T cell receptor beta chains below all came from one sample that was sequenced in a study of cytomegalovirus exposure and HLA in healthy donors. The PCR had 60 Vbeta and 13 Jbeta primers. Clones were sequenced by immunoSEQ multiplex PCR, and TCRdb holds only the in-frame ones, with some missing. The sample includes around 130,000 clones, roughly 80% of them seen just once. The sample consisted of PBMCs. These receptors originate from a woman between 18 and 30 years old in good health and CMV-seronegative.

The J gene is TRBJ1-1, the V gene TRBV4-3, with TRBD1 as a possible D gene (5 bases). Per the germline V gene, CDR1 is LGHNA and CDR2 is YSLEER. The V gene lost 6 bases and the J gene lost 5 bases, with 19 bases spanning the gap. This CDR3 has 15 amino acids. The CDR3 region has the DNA TGCGCCAGCAGGGTAGACCGGGGGGGAGGTACTGAAGCTTTCTTT. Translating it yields CASRVDRGGGTEAFF.

The CDR3 DNA sequence: TGTGCTGGGGGGCGGGGGGAGGGTTCCTACGAGCAGTACTTC. Protein: CAGGRGEGSYEQYF. The chain recombines TRBV6-1 with TRBJ2-7, with 8 bases matching TRBD2. This CDR3 is 14 amino acids long. Germline V gene sequence: CDR1 MNHNS, CDR2 SASEGT.

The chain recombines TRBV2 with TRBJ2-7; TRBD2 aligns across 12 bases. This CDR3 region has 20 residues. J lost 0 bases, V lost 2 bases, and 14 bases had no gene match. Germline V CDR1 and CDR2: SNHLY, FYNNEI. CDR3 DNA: TGTGCCAGCAGTGAAACCCTTTACAAACTAGCGGGAGGCTACTCCTACGAGCAGTACTTC. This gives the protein CASSETLYKLAGGYSYEQYF.

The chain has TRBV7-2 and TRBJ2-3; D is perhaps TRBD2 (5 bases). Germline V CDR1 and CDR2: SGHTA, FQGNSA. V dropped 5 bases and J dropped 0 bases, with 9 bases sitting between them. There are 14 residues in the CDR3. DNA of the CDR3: TGTGCCAGCAGCCCGACTACTAGCACAGATACGCAGTATTTT. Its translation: CASSPTTSTDTQYF.

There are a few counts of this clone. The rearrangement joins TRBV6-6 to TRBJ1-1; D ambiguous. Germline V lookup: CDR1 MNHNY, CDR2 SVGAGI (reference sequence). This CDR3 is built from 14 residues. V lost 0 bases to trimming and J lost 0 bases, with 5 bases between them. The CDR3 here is CASSYSGVNTEAFF. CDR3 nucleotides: TGTGCCAGCAGTTACTCGGGCGTGAACACTGAAGCTTTCTTT.

In nucleotides, the CDR3 is TGTGCCAGCAGCCCTAGGGGACAGGGGCGAATCGGGCAGTACTTC. It encodes CASSPRGQGRIGQYF. The chain has TRBV27 and TRBJ2-7; 10 bases are shared with TRBD1. The trim removed 6 bases at V and 9 bases at J, leaving 14 bases unmatched. From germline, CDR1 is MNHEY and CDR2 SMNVEV (reference sequence). There are 15 residues in the CDR3.

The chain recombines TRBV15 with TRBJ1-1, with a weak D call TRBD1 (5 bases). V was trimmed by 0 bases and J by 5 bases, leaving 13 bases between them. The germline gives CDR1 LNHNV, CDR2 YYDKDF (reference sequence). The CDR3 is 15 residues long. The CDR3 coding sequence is TGTGCCACCAGCAGAGATCGGGGGTACGGTACTGAAGCTTTCTTT. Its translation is CATSRDRGYGTEAFF.

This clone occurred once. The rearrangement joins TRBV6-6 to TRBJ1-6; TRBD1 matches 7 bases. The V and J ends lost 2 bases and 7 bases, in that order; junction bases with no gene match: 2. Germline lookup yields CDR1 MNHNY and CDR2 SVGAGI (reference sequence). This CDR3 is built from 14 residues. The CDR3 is CASSYRGQNSPLHF. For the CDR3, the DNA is TGTGCCAGCAGTTACAGGGGGCAAAATTCACCCCTCCACTTT.

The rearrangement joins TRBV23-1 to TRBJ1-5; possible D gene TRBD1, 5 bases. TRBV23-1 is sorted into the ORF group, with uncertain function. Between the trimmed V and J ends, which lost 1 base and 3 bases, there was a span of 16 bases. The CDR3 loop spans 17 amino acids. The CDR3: CASSQYELGQANQPQHF. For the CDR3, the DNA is TGCGCCAGCAGTCAATACGAGCTGGGGCAGGCCAATCAGCCCCAGCATTTT.

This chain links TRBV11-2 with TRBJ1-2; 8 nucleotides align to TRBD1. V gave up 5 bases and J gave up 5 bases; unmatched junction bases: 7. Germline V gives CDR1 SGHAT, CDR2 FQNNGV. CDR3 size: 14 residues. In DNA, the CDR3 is TGTGCCAGCAGCCCCAGACAGGGGTGGTATGGCTACACCTTC. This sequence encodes CASSPRQGWYGYTF.

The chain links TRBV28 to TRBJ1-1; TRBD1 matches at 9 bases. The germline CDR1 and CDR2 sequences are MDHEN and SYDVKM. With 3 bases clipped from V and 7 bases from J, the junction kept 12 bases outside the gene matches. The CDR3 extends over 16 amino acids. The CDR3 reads CASSFPPQGASDEAFF. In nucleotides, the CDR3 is TGTGCCAGCAGTTTTCCCCCACAGGGGGCGAGTGATGAAGCTTTCTTT.

CDR3 DNA: TGTGCCAGCAGCGTAAACGGGAGAGGCACAGATACGCAGTATTTT. Protein sequence: CASSVNGRGTDTQYF. The chain links TRBV9 to TRBJ2-3; possible D gene TRBD2, 6 bases. Germline CDR1 is SGDLS and CDR2 is YYNGEE. Trimming pared 1 base from V and 1 base from J, leaving 10 bases between. The CDR3 is 15 amino acids.

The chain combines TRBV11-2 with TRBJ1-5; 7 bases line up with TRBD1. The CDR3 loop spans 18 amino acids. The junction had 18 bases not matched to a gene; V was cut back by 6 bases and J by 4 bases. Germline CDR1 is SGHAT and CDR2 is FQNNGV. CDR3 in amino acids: CASSKGQRRVLRNQPQHF. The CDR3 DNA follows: TGTGCCAGCAGTAAGGGACAGCGAAGGGTCTTGAGGAATCAGCCCCAGCATTTT.

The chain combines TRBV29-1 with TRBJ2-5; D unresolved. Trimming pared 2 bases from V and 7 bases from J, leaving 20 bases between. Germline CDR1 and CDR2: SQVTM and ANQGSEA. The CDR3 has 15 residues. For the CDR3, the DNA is TGCAGCGTTGAATTGGTGGGCCTCACCCCTGGGACCCAGTACTTC. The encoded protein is CSVELVGLTPGTQYF. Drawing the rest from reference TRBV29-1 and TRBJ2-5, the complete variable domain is SAVISQKPSRDICQRGTSLTIQCQVDSQVTMMFWYRQQPGQSLTLIATANQGSEATYESGFVIDKFPISRPNLTFSTLTVSNMSPEDSSIYLCSVELVGLTPGTQYFGPGTRLLVL.

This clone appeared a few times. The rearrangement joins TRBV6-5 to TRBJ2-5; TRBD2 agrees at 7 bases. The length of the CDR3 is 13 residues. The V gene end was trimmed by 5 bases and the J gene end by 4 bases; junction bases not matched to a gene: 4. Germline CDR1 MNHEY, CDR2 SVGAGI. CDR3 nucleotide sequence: TGTGCCAGCAGTCGGACTAGGCGAGAGACCCAGTACTTC. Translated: CASSRTRRETQYF.

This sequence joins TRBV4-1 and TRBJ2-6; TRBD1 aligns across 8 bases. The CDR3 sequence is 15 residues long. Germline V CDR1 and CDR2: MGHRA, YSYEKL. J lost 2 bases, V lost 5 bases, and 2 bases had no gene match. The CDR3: CASSGQGPGANVLTF. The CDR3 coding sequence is TGCGCCAGCAGCGGACAGGGTCCTGGGGCCAACGTCCTGACTTTC.

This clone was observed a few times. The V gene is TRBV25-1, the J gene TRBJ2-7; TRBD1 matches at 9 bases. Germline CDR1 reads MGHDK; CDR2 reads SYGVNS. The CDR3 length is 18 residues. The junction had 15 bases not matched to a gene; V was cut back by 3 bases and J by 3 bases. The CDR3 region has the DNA TGTGCCAGCAGTGACCACAACGAGCAAAACAGGGGGCTCTACGAGCAGTACTTC. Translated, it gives CASSDHNEQNRGLYEQYF.

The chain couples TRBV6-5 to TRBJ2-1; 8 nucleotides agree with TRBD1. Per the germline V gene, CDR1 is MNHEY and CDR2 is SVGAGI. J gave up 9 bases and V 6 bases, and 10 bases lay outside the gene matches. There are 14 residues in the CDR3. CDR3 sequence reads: CASSPSGTGGEQFF. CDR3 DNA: TGTGCCAGCAGCCCCTCCGGGACAGGCGGTGAGCAGTTCTTC.

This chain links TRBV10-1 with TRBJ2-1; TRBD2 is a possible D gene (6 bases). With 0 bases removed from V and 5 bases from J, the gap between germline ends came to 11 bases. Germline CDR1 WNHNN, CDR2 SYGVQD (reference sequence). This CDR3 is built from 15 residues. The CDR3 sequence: CASSESKGTDNEQFF. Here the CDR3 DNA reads TGCGCCAGCAGTGAGTCGAAGGGGACTGACAATGAGCAGTTCTTC.

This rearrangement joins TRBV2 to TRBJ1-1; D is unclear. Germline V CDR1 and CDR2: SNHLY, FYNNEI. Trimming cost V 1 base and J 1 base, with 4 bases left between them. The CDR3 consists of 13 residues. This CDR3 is CASSEERNTEAFF. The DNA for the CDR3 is TGTGCCAGCAGTGAAGAGAGGAACACTGAAGCTTTCTTT.

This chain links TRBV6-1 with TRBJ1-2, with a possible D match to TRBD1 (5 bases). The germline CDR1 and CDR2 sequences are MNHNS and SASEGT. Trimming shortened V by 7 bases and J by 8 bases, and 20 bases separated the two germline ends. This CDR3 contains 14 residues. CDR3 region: CASTPGGRGRGYTF. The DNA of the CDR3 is TGTGCCAGCACCCCGGGGGGAAGGGGACGCGGCTACACCTTC.

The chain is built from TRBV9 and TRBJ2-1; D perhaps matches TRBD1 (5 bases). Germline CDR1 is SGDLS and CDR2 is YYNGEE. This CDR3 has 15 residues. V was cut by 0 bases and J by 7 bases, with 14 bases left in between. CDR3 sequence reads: CASSVEAGLRNEQFF. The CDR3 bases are TGTGCCAGCAGCGTAGAGGCAGGGCTGAGGAATGAGCAGTTCTTC.

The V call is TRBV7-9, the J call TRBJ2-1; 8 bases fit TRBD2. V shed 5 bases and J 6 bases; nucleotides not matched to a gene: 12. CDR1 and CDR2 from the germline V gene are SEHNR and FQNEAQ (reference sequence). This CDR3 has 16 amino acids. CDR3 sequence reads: CASSPQLAEKGNEQFF. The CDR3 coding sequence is TGTGCCAGCAGCCCGCAACTAGCGGAAAAAGGCAATGAGCAGTTCTTC.

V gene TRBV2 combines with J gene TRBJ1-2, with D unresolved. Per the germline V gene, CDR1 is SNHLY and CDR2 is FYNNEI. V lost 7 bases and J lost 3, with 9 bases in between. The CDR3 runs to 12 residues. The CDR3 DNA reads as TGTGCCAGCAACCTGAGAGACTATGGCTACACCTTC. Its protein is CASNLRDYGYTF.

CDR3 sequence reads: CASNLRDKYEQYF. In DNA form, the CDR3 reads TGTGCCAGCAATCTGAGGGATAAGTACGAGCAGTACTTC. This rearrangement joins TRBV2 to TRBJ2-7, with a tentative D call TRBD2 (5 bases). V gave up 7 bases and J gave up 4 bases, with 14 bases separating them. This CDR3 has 13 residues. Per germline, CDR1 SNHLY and CDR2 FYNNEI. Combining the CDR3 with reference TRBV2 and TRBJ2-7 gives the whole variable domain EPEVTQTPSHQVTQMGQEVILRCVPISNHLYFYWYRQILGQKVEFLVSFYNNEISEKSEIFDDQFSVERPDGSNFTLKIRSTKLEDSAMYFCASNLRDKYEQYFGPGTRLTVT.

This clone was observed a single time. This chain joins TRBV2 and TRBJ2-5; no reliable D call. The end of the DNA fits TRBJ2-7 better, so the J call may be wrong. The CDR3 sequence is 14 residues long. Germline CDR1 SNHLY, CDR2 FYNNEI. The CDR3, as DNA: TGTGCCAGCAGTGAAGTGGGCAGTATATACGAGCAGTACTTC. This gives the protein CASSEVGSIYEQYF.

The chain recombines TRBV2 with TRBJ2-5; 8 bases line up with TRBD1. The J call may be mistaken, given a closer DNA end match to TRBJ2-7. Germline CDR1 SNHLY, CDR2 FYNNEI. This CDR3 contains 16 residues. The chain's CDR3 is CASTGTGRRASYEQYF. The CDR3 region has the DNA TGTGCCAGCACGGGGACAGGCCGAAGAGCCTCCTACGAGCAGTACTTC.

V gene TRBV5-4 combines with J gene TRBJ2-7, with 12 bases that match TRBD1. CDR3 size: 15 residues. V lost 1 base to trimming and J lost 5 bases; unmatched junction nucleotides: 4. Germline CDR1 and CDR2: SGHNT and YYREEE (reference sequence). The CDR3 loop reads CASSLPGTGGHEQYF. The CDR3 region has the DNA TGTGCCAGCAGCTTGCCTGGGACAGGGGGCCACGAGCAGTACTTC.

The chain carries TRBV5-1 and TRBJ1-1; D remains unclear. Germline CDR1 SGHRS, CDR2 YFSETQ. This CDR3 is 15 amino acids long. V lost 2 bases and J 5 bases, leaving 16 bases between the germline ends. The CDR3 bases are TGCGCCAGCAGCTTATATGAGACTACGATGACTGAAGCTTTCTTT. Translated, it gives CASSLYETTMTEAFF.

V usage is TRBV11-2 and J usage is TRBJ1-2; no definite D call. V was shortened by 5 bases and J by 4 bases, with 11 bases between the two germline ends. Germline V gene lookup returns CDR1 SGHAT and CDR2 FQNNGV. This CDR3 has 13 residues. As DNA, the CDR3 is TGTGCCAGCAGCACACCAAGAAGCTATGGCTACACCTTC. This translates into CASSTPRSYGYTF.

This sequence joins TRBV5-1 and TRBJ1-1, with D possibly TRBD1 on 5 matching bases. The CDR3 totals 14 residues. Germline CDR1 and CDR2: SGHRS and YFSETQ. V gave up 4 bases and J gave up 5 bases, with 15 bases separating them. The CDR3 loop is CASSQATVPTEAFF. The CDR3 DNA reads TGCGCCAGCAGCCAAGCGACAGTCCCAACTGAAGCTTTCTTT.